Below, one TCR beta chain is given with its context. What it recognizes is unknown. This sample was included in a study of shared clonotypes between healthy human individuals. General observations from the study: The represented genetic and exposure-history diversity was limited by the small number of donors. Collection of samples was limited to blood; tissue repertoires likely differ. Rarefaction revealed incomplete sorted-subset sequencing despite large depth.

The germline V gene encodes CDR1 LNHNV and CDR2 YYDKDF (reference sequence). The CDR3 runs to 16 residues. Germline trimming cut 3 bases from V and 2 bases from J; bases unmatched to any gene: 7. Sequencing used immunoSEQ multiplex PCR; TCRdb keeps in-frame clones, though not all of them. Seen here are hundreds of thousands of clones, 95% to 97% observed once, and the top ten hold around 0.1%. Cells designated naive CD8 were CD45RO-negative and were positively selected for CCR7, with terminally differentiated effector memory CD45RA+ cells excluded. The origin of this receptor is a woman in her 30s in good health. Material: naive CD8+ T cells sorted from blood. The chain uses TRBV15 and TRBJ2-7; 10 bases agree with TRBD2. The CDR3, as DNA: TGTGCCACCAGCAGCACGGGACTAGCGAATACCTACGAGCAGTACTTC. The encoded protein is CATSSTGLANTYEQYF.